One sample yielded the 21 T cell receptor beta chains listed below, sequenced in a study of blood T cell repertoires in COVID-19. Clones were read by immunoSEQ multiplex PCR, and TCRdb kept only the in-frame ones, dropping some. This table has some 700,000 clones, around 90% appearing once. The sample taken for sequencing was peripheral blood. The receptors shown here come from a woman aged 18-29 years with acute or convalescent COVID-19.

V gene TRBV30 combines with J gene TRBJ2-1, with D possibly being TRBD2 (5 bases). CDR3 length: 14 residues. The germline V gene has CDR1 GTSNPN and CDR2 SVGIG (reference sequence). V shed 1 base and J shed 3 bases, with 10 bases lying between them. CDR3: CAWSDFGIYNEQFF. The CDR3 nucleotides read TGTGCCTGGAGTGACTTCGGGATCTACAATGAGCAGTTCTTC. Complete variable domain (other parts from reference TRBV30 and TRBJ2-1): SQTIHQWPATLVQPVGSPLSLECTVEGTSNPNLYWYRQAAGRGLQLLFYSVGIGQISSEVPQNLSASRPQDRQFILSSKKLLLSDSGFYLCAWSDFGIYNEQFFGPGTRLTVL.

The chain links TRBV6-4 to TRBJ1-5; TRBD1 is a possible D gene (5 bases). Germline loops: CDR1 MRHNA, CDR2 SNTAGT. The CDR3 contains 15 residues. V lost 0 bases and J lost 4, with 10 bases in between. The CDR3 bases are TGTGCCAGCAGTGACTCGCCGGGGGGGAATCAGCCCCAGCATTTT. It specifies CASSDSPGGNQPQHF.

The gene calls are TRBV5-6 and TRBJ2-3, with 7 positions matching TRBD2. The V gene's germline CDR1 is SGHDT and CDR2 YYEEEE. The CDR3 totals 17 residues. J lost 2 bases, V lost 1 base, and 10 bases had no gene match. The CDR3 DNA reads as TGTGCCAGCAGCTTGCCTTACTACGCGGGGGACACAGATACGCAGTATTTT. Protein sequence: CASSLPYYAGDTDTQYF.

J is TRBJ1-1 and V is TRBV5-4; D gene unclear. CDR1 and CDR2 (germline): SGHNT, YYREEE (reference sequence). Trimming stripped 1 base from V and 1 base from J, with 11 bases between. The CDR3 loop spans 15 amino acids. CDR3 in DNA: TGTGCCAGCAGCTTGAATCGCCCTAGGAACACTGAAGCTTTCTTT. Protein: CASSLNRPRNTEAFF.

This sequence joins TRBV9 and TRBJ2-1, with a weak D call TRBD1 (5 bases). V was clipped by 3 bases and J by 8 bases, with 12 bases between them. Germline CDR1 is SGDLS and CDR2 is YYNGEE. CDR3 length: 13 amino acids. CDR3 DNA sequence: TGTGCCAGCAGCGAGGGGAAGATCCATGAGCAGTTCTTC. It translates to CASSEGKIHEQFF.

The chain has TRBV3-1 (or the pseudogene TRBV3-2) and TRBJ2-2, with D possibly matching TRBD2 (7 bases). The CDR3 sequence is 15 residues long. Germline V lookup: CDR1 LGHDT, CDR2 YNNKEL (reference sequence). Trimming took off 2 bases at V and 4 bases at J, with 11 bases between the two ends. The CDR3: CASSQRGAVTGELFF. In DNA, the CDR3 is TGTGCCAGCAGCCAACGGGGGGCGGTCACCGGGGAGCTGTTTTTT.

V and J are TRBV25-1 and TRBJ1-2; TRBD1 aligns across 12 bases. The CDR3 runs to 15 residues. V shed 3 bases, J shed 8 bases, and the junction held 7 bases outside the gene matches. Germline V gives CDR1 MGHDK, CDR2 SYGVNS. DNA for the CDR3: TGTGCCAGCAGTGAGTTCCCGGGGACAGGGGGCGGCTACACCTTC. It codes for CASSEFPGTGGGYTF.

The chain couples TRBV3-1 (or the pseudogene TRBV3-2) to TRBJ1-3, with D unresolved. CDR1 and CDR2 from the germline V gene are LGHDT and YNNKEL (reference sequence). The CDR3 has 15 amino acids. V was shortened by 3 bases and J by 0 bases, with 9 bases between the two germline ends. This chain's CDR3 is CASSQGALSGNTIYF. The CDR3 region has the DNA TGTGCCAGCAGCCAGGGAGCTCTCTCTGGAAACACCATATATTTT.

This clone was observed once. The chain employs TRBV24-1 and TRBJ1-1, with 10 positions matching TRBD1. The V gene end was trimmed by 6 bases and the J gene end by 3 bases; junction bases not matched to a gene: 6. This CDR3 has 15 amino acids. The germline V gene has CDR1 KGHDR and CDR2 SFDVKD. The CDR3 region has the DNA TGTGCCACCAGTCCCGACAGGGGGCCGGACACTGAAGCTTTCTTT. Amino acids: CATSPDRGPDTEAFF.

The rearrangement uses TRBV11-2 and TRBJ2-7; the D gene is possibly TRBD1 (6 bases). This CDR3 comprises 15 residues. V gave up 7 bases and J gave up 5 bases, with 21 bases separating them. The germline V gene encodes CDR1 SGHAT and CDR2 FQNNGV. This chain's CDR3 is CASIRQTGGSNEQYF. DNA of the CDR3: TGTGCCAGCATAAGACAGACAGGAGGCTCTAACGAGCAGTACTTC.

The rearrangement joins TRBV24-1 to TRBJ2-5; 7 bases align to TRBD1. The V segment lost 2 bases and the J segment 5 bases; nucleotides outside the gene matches: 10. CDR3 length equals 16 residues. Germline V gene data show CDR1 as KGHDR and CDR2 as SFDVKD. CDR3 residues: CATSDSDEGARETQYF. CDR3 coding DNA: TGTGCCACCAGTGATTCTGACGAGGGGGCGCGGGAGACCCAGTACTTC.

The chain links TRBV21-1 to TRBJ2-1; the listed D gene, TRBD2, was not tested against the DNA. TRBV21-1 represents a pseudogene. The CDR3 consists of 15 residues. The CDR3 coding sequence is TGTGCCAGCAGCAGGGACGGGAGCCCGGACAATGAGCAGTTCTTC. This encodes CASSRDGSPDNEQFF.

The rearrangement uses TRBV18 and TRBJ1-5; 10 bases match TRBD1. Trimming at V came to 6 bases and at J to 4 bases, leaving 6 bases not matched to a gene. This CDR3 region has 15 residues. The V gene's germline CDR1 is KGHSH and CDR2 LQKENI. This CDR3 is CASSQMGQGNQPQHF. The CDR3 DNA is TGTGCCAGCTCTCAAATGGGACAGGGGAATCAGCCCCAGCATTTT.

This clone has more than one count but fewer than ten. The chain is built from TRBV10-3 and TRBJ1-1; tentative D call: TRBD1 (6 bases). The length of the CDR3 is 14 residues. The ends were cut back, 3 bases at V and 9 bases at J, with 17 bases in the middle. From germline, CDR1 is ENHRY and CDR2 SYGVKD. DNA of the CDR3: TGTGCCATCAGTGACGGGGAATACAGGGCTAAAGCTTTCTTT. It translates to CAISDGEYRAKAFF.

On this clone: The sample contains more than one DNA sequence encoding this CDR3. The rearrangement uses TRBV19 and TRBJ1-5; D ambiguous. Trimming took off 0 bases at V and 0 bases at J, with 6 bases between the two ends. CDR1 is LNHDA and CDR2 is SQIVND in the germline V gene (reference sequence). This CDR3 has 15 amino acids. CDR3 protein: CASSIDRGSNQPQHF. The CDR3 nucleotides are TGTGCCAGTAGTATAGATCGGGGTAGCAATCAGCCCCAGCATTTT.

The CDR3 DNA follows: TGTGCCAGTAGTACAGACAGTGACTCCTACAATGAGCAGTTCTTC. It translates to CASSTDSDSYNEQFF. This chain links TRBV19 with TRBJ2-1; the D gene is possibly TRBD1 (5 bases). The CDR3 contains 15 residues. Trimming took 4 bases from V and 0 from J, leaving 10 bases between them. Looked up from germline, CDR1 is LNHDA and CDR2 is SQIVND (reference sequence).

The chain is built from TRBV30 and TRBJ2-3, with 9 positions matching TRBD1. Germline-derived CDR1 and CDR2 are GTSNPN and SVGIG (reference sequence). CDR3 size: 15 residues. The trim removed 0 bases at V and 4 bases at J, leaving 5 bases unmatched. The CDR3 sequence is CAWSVRTGASDTQYF. DNA for the CDR3: TGTGCCTGGAGTGTTAGGACAGGGGCGTCAGATACGCAGTATTTT.

V gene TRBV3-1 (or the pseudogene TRBV3-2) combines with J gene TRBJ1-1; D is uncertain. CDR1 is LGHDT and CDR2 is YNNKEL in the germline V gene (reference sequence). V shed 2 bases and J shed 9 bases, with 10 bases lying between them. This CDR3 spans 12 amino acids. The DNA for the CDR3 is TGTGCCAGCAGCCAAACCGGGGAAAAAGCTTTCTTT. This translates into CASSQTGEKAFF.

The V call is TRBV4-3, the J call TRBJ1-6; 8 bases are shared with TRBD1. The trim removed 4 bases at V and 4 bases at J, leaving 6 bases unmatched. Germline CDR1 reads LGHNA; CDR2 reads YSLEER. The CDR3 spans 16 residues. CDR3 protein: CASSLDRGRYNSPLHF. CDR3 DNA sequence: TGCGCCAGCAGCCTAGACAGGGGTAGATATAATTCACCCCTCCACTTT.

V is TRBV18 and J is TRBJ1-2; 9 nucleotides line up with TRBD1. Germline-derived CDR1 and CDR2 are KGHSH and LQKENI. With 4 bases clipped from V and 6 bases from J, the junction kept 3 bases outside the gene matches. This CDR3 spans 13 amino acids. The CDR3 here is CASSLGQGDGYTF. The CDR3 coding sequence is TGTGCCAGCTCACTGGGACAGGGAGATGGCTACACCTTC. Using reference TRBV18 and TRBJ1-2 for the parts outside the CDR3, the full variable domain is NAGVMQNPRHLVRRRGQEARLRCSPMKGHSHVYWYRQLPEEGLKFMVYLQKENIIDESGMPKERFSAEFPKEGPSILRIQQVVRGDSAAYFCASSLGQGDGYTFGSGTRLTVV.

J is TRBJ2-1 and V is TRBV6-2 or TRBV6-3, with 10 positions matching TRBD1. CDR3 length: 15 residues. With 4 bases clipped from V and 6 bases from J, the junction kept 6 bases outside the gene matches. The germline V gene has CDR1 MNHEY and CDR2 SVGEGT. The CDR3 region is CASSLTGTGANEQFF. CDR3 coding DNA: TGTGCCAGCAGTTTGACCGGGACAGGGGCCAATGAGCAGTTCTTC.